This record concerns one TCR beta chain sequence. The entry originates in a study of CD8 T cells in Susac syndrome. Germline V lookup: CDR1 DFQATT, CDR2 SNEGSKA (reference sequence). V lost 2 bases and J lost 1, with 22 bases in between. This CDR3 region has 18 residues. TEMRA cells were FACS-enriched, and CD8+ and CD4+ T cells were isolated negatively. Random hexamers were used to reverse transcribe about 0.5 to 1 ug of RNA. Multiplex immunoSEQ PCR targeted 54 Vbeta and 13 Jbeta TCR beta segments. TCRdb re-analysed the immunoSEQ multiplex PCR reads in MiXCR, keeping a single row per CDR3 protein. The sample includes around 280,000 distinct CDR3 sequences, about 91% of them seen just once.

The chain uses TRBV20-1 and TRBJ2-3, with D possibly being TRBD1 or TRBD2 (6 bases each). Sequenced material: CD4+ T cells from PBMCs. The source of this sequence is a human donor with multiple sclerosis. CDR3 protein: CSARLPLLGGTRTDTQYF. The CDR3 nucleotides are TGCAGTGCTAGATTACCTTTGCTGGGGGGCACTCGCACAGATACGCAGTATTTT.